This T cell receptor (beta chain) came from a study of T cell changes during pregnancy in multiple sclerosis. Produced via immunoSEQ multiplex PCR; TCRdb's table is partial and in-frame only. The table includes 44,000 or so clones, about nine tenths detected once. The TCR sequence derives from a female donor in good health, enrolled as a control in a pregnancy study. The sequencing used peripheral blood, collected in the first trimester of pregnancy.

As DNA, the CDR3 is TGTGCCAGCAGCGGGTGGGGAGAGGCGCTAAACACTGAAGCTTTCTTT. Amino acid sequence: CASSGWGEALNTEAFF. V and J are TRBV5-5 and TRBJ1-1; D unresolved. This CDR3 is 16 amino acids long. The V end was cut by 4 bases, the J end by 2 bases, with 18 bases between. Germline values: CDR1 SGHKS, CDR2 YYEKEE (reference sequence). Full variable domain (missing parts from reference TRBV5-5 and TRBJ1-1): DAGVTQSPTHLIKTRGQQVTLRCSPISGHKSVSWYQQVLGQGPQFIFQYYEKEERGRGNFPDRFSARQFPNYSSELNVNALLLGDSALYLCASSGWGEALNTEAFFGQGTRLTVV.